The 18 T cell receptor beta chains listed next were all sequenced from one sample in a study of lymphopenia after photon versus proton radiotherapy. Generated by immunoSEQ multiplex PCR, the TCRdb table keeps only in-frame clones and is missing some. The sample includes tens of thousands of clones, about 85% of them seen just once. The source was peripheral blood, collected from a patient treated with proton-based radiotherapy. All receptors come from an elderly man with esophageal cancer.

The gene calls are TRBV20-1 and TRBJ2-7; D call uncertain. This CDR3 comprises 11 residues. Trimming removed 3 bases at V and 6 bases at J, with 9 bases between. Germline CDR1 is DFQATT and CDR2 is SNEGSKA (reference sequence). The CDR3 nucleotides are TGCAGTGCTAGTTACAGCATCGAGCAGTACTTC. Translating it yields CSASYSIEQYF.

The chain carries TRBV7-2 and TRBJ2-5, with D perhaps matching TRBD2 (6 bases). The length of the CDR3 is 15 residues. Germline CDR1 is SGHTA and CDR2 is FQGNSA. Trimming pared 3 bases from V and 0 bases from J, leaving 11 bases between. The CDR3 region is CASSFYRDYQETQYF. The DNA of the CDR3 is TGTGCCAGCAGCTTCTACCGGGACTACCAAGAGACCCAGTACTTC. Filled out from reference TRBV7-2 and TRBJ2-5, the complete variable domain reads GAGVSQSPSNKVTEKGKDVELRCDPISGHTALYWYRQSLGQGLEFLIYFQGNSAPDKSGLPSDRFSAERTGGSVSTLTIQRTQQEDSAVYLCASSFYRDYQETQYFGPGTRLLVL.

This chain connects TRBV18 to TRBJ1-1, with 8 bases aligning to TRBD1. In germline, CDR1 is KGHSH, CDR2 LQKENI. The V segment lost 3 bases and the J segment 4 bases; nucleotides outside the gene matches: 13. This CDR3 is built from 17 residues. This chain's CDR3 is CASSPYGQGGITTEAFF. The CDR3 DNA follows: TGTGCCAGCTCACCCTACGGACAGGGCGGAATTACCACTGAAGCTTTCTTT.

This chain joins TRBV4-1 and TRBJ2-4; D might be TRBD2 (5 bases). V lost 1 base, J lost 1 base, and 17 bases lay in between. The CDR3 is 18 residues long. CDR1 and CDR2 (germline): MGHRA, YSYEKL. CDR3 in DNA: TGCGCCAGCAGCCAAGGCGTTGTCGGACTCAGGGCCAAAAACATTCAGTACTTC. Its protein is CASSQGVVGLRAKNIQYF.

The chain uses TRBV4-1 and TRBJ2-3, with TRBD1 as a possible D gene (6 bases). Germline lookup yields CDR1 MGHRA and CDR2 YSYEKL. CDR3 length: 14 amino acids. The ends were cut back, 8 bases at V and 4 bases at J, with 16 bases in the middle. CDR3 DNA: TGCGCCAGCCGCCTAGGGGGAAGATCAGATACGCAGTATTTT. This encodes CASRLGGRSDTQYF.

A single count supports this clone. This chain uses TRBV11-1 with TRBJ2-5; TRBD2 matches at 8 bases. Germline CDR1 and CDR2: SGHAT and FQDESV (reference sequence). After removal of 2 bases from V and 5 bases from J, the junction contained 7 bases not matched to a gene. The CDR3 loop spans 15 amino acids. CDR3 sequence reads: CASSLQTSVRETQYF. As DNA, the CDR3 is TGTGCCAGCAGCTTACAGACTAGCGTTAGGGAGACCCAGTACTTC.

The chain carries TRBV11-2 and TRBJ2-4, with D maybe TRBD1 (5 bases). V lost 5 bases, J lost 6 bases, and 14 bases lay in between. Per germline, CDR1 SGHAT and CDR2 FQNNGV. CDR3 size: 14 residues. The chain's CDR3 is CASSRPRVPNIQYF. The CDR3 DNA is TGTGCCAGCAGCCGACCCAGGGTCCCAAACATTCAGTACTTC.

The chain combines TRBV12-5 with TRBJ2-5; D gene uncertain. Trimming removed 0 bases from V and 3 bases from J, with 14 bases in between. This CDR3 contains 16 residues. Per germline, CDR1 LGHNT and CDR2 FRNRAP. CDR3 bases: TGTGCTAGTGGTTTGGTGTTAGGCGGCGGAGAAGAGACCCAGTACTTC. It codes for CASGLVLGGGEETQYF.

This clone was observed once. The chain recombines TRBV11-3 with TRBJ2-1; D is perhaps TRBD1 or TRBD2 (5 bases each). The V gene lost 1 base and the J gene lost 10 bases, with 11 bases spanning the gap. CDR1 is SGHNT, CDR2 YENEEA, per germline. The CDR3 sequence is 13 residues long. As DNA, the CDR3 is TGTGCCAGCAGCTTAGGGGTATGGGGGGAGCAGTTCTTC. Amino acids: CASSLGVWGEQFF.

The J gene is TRBJ2-7, the V gene TRBV4-2; a weak D match, TRBD1 (5 bases). V shed 4 bases and J shed 4 bases, with 20 bases lying between them. CDR1 and CDR2 from the germline V gene are LGHNA and YNFKEQ. The length of the CDR3 is 16 residues. CDR3 nucleotide sequence: TGTGCCAGCAGCCGCGAAAGTTCAGGGTCGGGTTACGAGCAGTACTTC. Protein product: CASSRESSGSGYEQYF.

CDR3 nucleotides: TGTGCCAGCAGCTTTTTTGGTGGGGGAAGGACAGATACGCAGTATTTT. Translation gives CASSFFGGGRTDTQYF. This rearrangement joins TRBV11-2 to TRBJ2-3; D possibly uses TRBD1 or TRBD2 (5 bases each). The CDR3 length is 16 residues. Trimming cost V 3 bases and J 3 bases, with 16 bases left between them. In germline, CDR1 is SGHAT, CDR2 FQNNGV.

The chain combines TRBV7-2 with TRBJ2-3, with unresolved D. CDR1 is SGHTA, CDR2 FQGNSA, per germline. This CDR3 has 14 residues. With 5 bases removed from V and 0 bases from J, the gap between germline ends came to 9 bases. CDR3 DNA: TGTGCCAGCAGCCAAACGGGTAGCACAGATACGCAGTATTTT. Its translation is CASSQTGSTDTQYF.

The chain has TRBV29-1 and TRBJ2-2; D might be TRBD1 or TRBD2, each matching 5 bases. V was trimmed by 7 bases and J by 0 bases, leaving 18 bases between them. CDR1 is SQVTM and CDR2 is ANQGSEA in the germline V gene. The CDR3 contains 16 residues. The CDR3 here is CSEGRGRRPNTGELFF. As DNA, the CDR3 is TGCAGCGAAGGAAGGGGACGTCGACCGAACACCGGGGAGCTGTTTTTT.

V gene TRBV9 combines with J gene TRBJ2-5; 9 bases map to TRBD1. Germline CDR1 is SGDLS and CDR2 is YYNGEE. This CDR3 contains 14 residues. With V trimmed by 4 bases and J by 6 bases, 7 bases remained unmatched. The DNA of the CDR3 is TGTGCCAGCAGCACAGGACAGGGGCGGCAGACCCAGTACTTC. Translation: CASSTGQGRQTQYF.

This chain joins TRBV18 and TRBJ1-2; D might be TRBD1 (5 bases). V lost 5 bases and J lost 5, with 12 bases in between. CDR1 KGHSH and CDR2 LQKENI come from the germline V gene. This CDR3 has 13 residues. CDR3 nucleotides: TGTGCCAGCTCAAGAGAGGGGAGATATGGCTACACCTTC. It translates to CASSREGRYGYTF. The full variable domain, in which reference TRBV18 and TRBJ1-2 provide the parts outside the CDR3, is NAGVMQNPRHLVRRRGQEARLRCSPMKGHSHVYWYRQLPEEGLKFMVYLQKENIIDESGMPKERFSAEFPKEGPSILRIQQVVRGDSAAYFCASSREGRYGYTFGSGTRLTVV.

The count of this clone is one. The chain links TRBV9 to TRBJ2-3, with D perhaps matching TRBD2 (6 bases). The CDR3 totals 13 residues. CDR1 and CDR2 (germline): SGDLS, YYNGEE. V lost 0 bases and J lost 7, with 9 bases in between. CDR3 nucleotide sequence: TGTGCCAGCAGCGTAGGTGGGGGGTATACGCAGTATTTT. Residues: CASSVGGGYTQYF.

The chain is built from TRBV7-9 and TRBJ1-1, with D uncertain. CDR1 and CDR2 (germline): SEHNR, FQNEAQ (reference sequence). This CDR3 region has 13 residues. V lost 5 bases and J lost 11, with 18 bases in between. This chain's CDR3 is CASSLRDTPGAFF. DNA of the CDR3: TGTGCCAGCAGCCTCCGGGATACTCCTGGGGCTTTCTTT.

V and J are TRBV4-3 and TRBJ1-1, with 8 bases identical to TRBD1. The CDR3 is made up of 16 amino acids. With V trimmed by 5 bases and J by 5 bases, 13 bases remained unmatched. Germline V CDR1 and CDR2: LGHNA, YSLEER. The CDR3 nucleotides read TGCGCCAGCAGCTCTACTCAGGGGGCTCTGGGTACTGAAGCTTTCTTT. Its translation: CASSSTQGALGTEAFF.